This entry lists 25 T cell receptor beta chains sequenced from one sample in a study of cytomegalovirus exposure and HLA in healthy donors (dated by TCRdb to 2016 to 2017). The library was built by means of the immunoSEQ multiplex PCR assay. The multiplex PCR relied on a mix of 60 forward primers for TCR Vbeta segments and 13 reverse primers for TCR Jbeta segments. TCRdb mirrors the immuneACCESS table, restricted to in-frame sequences. Some clones are absent from its copies; in checked studies, under half trace to an unresolved V gene, and the reason for the others is unknown. In all, the sample holds over 100,000 clones, and approximately 80% of those were seen once. About 10% of the sample comes from the top ten. Sequenced material: PBMCs. Receptors originate from a man aged 35-49 years in good health and CMV-seropositive.

The chain is built from TRBV5-1 and TRBJ2-5; a possible D gene is TRBD1 (6 bases). CDR1 is SGHRS, CDR2 YFSETQ, per germline. V lost 0 bases and J 3 bases, leaving 12 bases between the germline ends. The CDR3 sequence is 15 residues long. The CDR3: CASSLGGQRKETQYF. CDR3 sequence (DNA): TGCGCCAGCAGCTTGGGGGGACAAAGAAAAGAGACCCAGTACTTC.

The chain couples TRBV28 to TRBJ1-4; no clear D. The ends were cut back, 6 bases at V and 15 bases at J, with 14 bases in the middle. This CDR3 has 11 amino acids. The germline gives CDR1 MDHEN, CDR2 SYDVKM. CDR3 loop: CASSTTAGVFF. CDR3 nucleotide sequence: TGTGCCAGCAGCACGACCGCCGGGGTGTTTTTT.

The chain employs TRBV6-5 and TRBJ1-2, with 10 bases that match TRBD1. The CDR3 contains 14 residues. Per germline, CDR1 MNHEY and CDR2 SVGAGI. Trimming cost V 4 bases and J 4 bases; bases outside gene matches: 3. The CDR3 nucleotides read TGTGCCAGCAGTTGGGGACAGGGGCCCTATGGCTACACCTTC. Translating it yields CASSWGQGPYGYTF.

This chain joins TRBV5-4 and TRBJ2-1, with TRBD1 as a possible D gene (6 bases). Germline-derived CDR1 and CDR2 are SGHNT and YYREEE (reference sequence). V was shortened by 0 bases and J by 5 bases, with 9 bases between the two germline ends. The CDR3 length is 14 residues. CDR3 DNA: TGTGCCAGCAGCTTGGACAGGGCGGACAATGAGCAGTTCTTC. As protein: CASSLDRADNEQFF.

This sequence joins TRBV18 and TRBJ1-1, with 7 nucleotides matching TRBD1. This CDR3 comprises 13 residues. Germline V lookup: CDR1 KGHSH, CDR2 LQKENI. V lost 6 bases, J lost 3 bases, and 4 bases stayed unmatched. CDR3 loop: CASSTGMDTEAFF. The CDR3, as DNA: TGTGCCAGCTCGACAGGGATGGACACTGAAGCTTTCTTT.

The chain uses TRBV19 and TRBJ2-1, with 11 positions matching TRBD2. In germline, CDR1 is LNHDA, CDR2 SQIVND (reference sequence). The CDR3 is 17 residues long. V was clipped by 7 bases and J by 0 bases; unmatched bases: 8. DNA for the CDR3: TGTGCCAGTAAACCTAGCGGGGGGACGAGCTCCTACAATGAGCAGTTCTTC. The encoded protein is CASKPSGGTSSYNEQFF.

This chain links TRBV4-3 with TRBJ2-1; TRBD2 agrees at 8 bases. V was pared by 3 bases and J by 3 bases, with 10 bases of the junction left unmatched. Germline CDR1 LGHNA, CDR2 YSLEER. There are 17 residues in the CDR3. The CDR3 sequence: CASSQDPRGGLYNEQFF. CDR3 DNA: TGCGCCAGCAGCCAGGATCCTCGGGGGGGCCTCTACAATGAGCAGTTCTTC.

This clone qualifies as medium-sized. The V call is TRBV5-1, the J call TRBJ2-7; TRBD1 matches 7 bases. Germline V gene sequence: CDR1 SGHRS, CDR2 YFSETQ. V shed 4 bases, J shed 0 bases, and the junction held 13 bases outside the gene matches. The CDR3 runs to 17 residues. CDR3 bases: TGCGCCAGCAGCCGCCTTGACAGGGCCCTTAGCTCCTACGAGCAGTACTTC. Translation gives CASSRLDRALSSYEQYF.

The chain joins TRBV28 to TRBJ2-1, with 12 bases aligning to TRBD2. CDR1 MDHEN and CDR2 SYDVKM come from the germline V gene. The CDR3 has 16 residues. The V and J ends lost 4 bases and 1 base, in that order; junction bases with no gene match: 2. This CDR3 reads CASSSLAGGSYNEQFF. As DNA, the CDR3 is TGTGCCAGCAGTTCACTAGCGGGGGGATCCTACAATGAGCAGTTCTTC. Full variable domain (rest looked up from reference TRBV28 and TRBJ2-1): DVKVTQSSRYLVKRTGEKVFLECVQDMDHENMFWYRQDPGLGLRLIYFSYDVKMKEKGDIPEGYSVSREKKERFSLILESASTNQTSMYLCASSSLAGGSYNEQFFGPGTRLTVL.

This clone was found once. The genes are TRBV28 and TRBJ2-7; 9 bases are a match to TRBD1. The CDR3 is 12 amino acids. Germline CDR1 and CDR2: MDHEN and SYDVKM. The V segment lost 5 bases and the J segment 12 bases; nucleotides outside the gene matches: 8. The CDR3 bases are TGTGCCAGCAGTCCCGGGACAGGGAGGGGGTACTTC. It translates to CASSPGTGRGYF.

A few counts support this clone. This chain joins TRBV19 and TRBJ1-1; 8 bases align to TRBD1. V shed 6 bases and J 10 bases; nucleotides not matched to a gene: 13. Germline CDR1 is LNHDA and CDR2 is SQIVND (reference sequence). This CDR3 comprises 14 residues. The CDR3 DNA reads TGTGCCAGTAGGTCCCGGGACAGGACGGGAGGAGCTTTCTTT. Residues: CASRSRDRTGGAFF.

The V gene is TRBV5-6, the J gene TRBJ2-5; 10 bases are shared with TRBD1. The end of the DNA aligns better with TRBJ2-7, so the J call may be wrong. The CDR3 covers 15 residues. Per germline, CDR1 SGHDT and CDR2 YYEEEE. The CDR3 sequence: CASQQTGTGVYEQYF. The DNA of the CDR3 is TGTGCCAGCCAGCAAACCGGGACAGGGGTCTACGAGCAGTACTTC.

This clone was detected only once. V gene TRBV13 combines with J gene TRBJ2-1, with D possibly matching TRBD2 (6 bases). V was cut by 8 bases and J by 9 bases, with 17 bases left in between. CDR1 and CDR2 from the germline V gene are PRHDT and FYEKMQ (reference sequence). The length of the CDR3 is 13 residues. CDR3 sequence reads: CASDSARGGEQFF. The CDR3 nucleotides are TGTGCCAGCGACTCGGCCCGGGGAGGTGAGCAGTTCTTC.

The chain is built from TRBV27 and TRBJ2-7; 7 nucleotides match TRBD1. Germline CDR1 is MNHEY and CDR2 is SMNVEV (reference sequence). The CDR3 covers 15 residues. Germline trimming cut 5 bases from V and 5 bases from J; bases unmatched to any gene: 12. Here the CDR3 reads CASSPLSTGANEQYF. Written as DNA, the CDR3 is TGTGCCAGCAGTCCCTTGTCCACAGGGGCCAACGAGCAGTACTTC.

The chain combines TRBV6-5 with TRBJ1-1, with a possible D match to TRBD1 (6 bases). V lost 5 bases and J lost 1, with 11 bases in between. CDR3 length equals 14 residues. Per the germline V gene, CDR1 is MNHEY and CDR2 is SVGAGI. The CDR3 sequence: CASSRWDTNTEAFF. The CDR3 DNA reads as TGTGCCAGCAGTCGATGGGACACGAACACTGAAGCTTTCTTT.

The chain joins TRBV6-5 to TRBJ2-5; 7 nucleotides match TRBD1. Germline CDR1 MNHEY, CDR2 SVGAGI. There are 14 residues in the CDR3. The ends lost 2 bases at V and 7 bases at J; junction bases unmatched: 7. The CDR3 DNA reads TGTGCCAGCAGTTACGACAGGGCAAGGGGGACCCAGTACTTC. Translating it yields CASSYDRARGTQYF.

The V gene is TRBV4-3, the J gene TRBJ1-1; D is uncertain. Germline lookup yields CDR1 LGHNA and CDR2 YSLEER. This CDR3 is 15 amino acids long. The ends were cut back, 0 bases at V and 4 bases at J, with 12 bases in the middle. The CDR3 loop reads CASSQDLLPGTEAFF. The CDR3 region has the DNA TGCGCCAGCAGCCAAGATCTCCTCCCGGGCACTGAAGCTTTCTTT.

This chain joins TRBV11-3 and TRBJ2-3; maybe TRBD2 (6 bases). The V end lost 5 bases, the J end lost 0 bases, and 18 bases lay between the germline ends. Germline lookup yields CDR1 SGHNT and CDR2 YENEEA. The CDR3 covers 17 residues. CDR3 amino acids: CASSPPSVGTSTDTQYF. CDR3 in DNA: TGTGCCAGCAGCCCTCCCTCGGTAGGGACTAGCACAGATACGCAGTATTTT.

The chain is built from TRBV9 and TRBJ1-1; D uncertain. The V end lost 10 bases, the J end lost 12 bases, and 10 bases lay between the germline ends. CDR1 and CDR2 (germline): SGDLS, YYNGEE. The CDR3 has 8 amino acids. DNA for the CDR3: TGTGCCCCGCGCAAACCTTTCTTT. Translating it yields CAPRKPFF.

This clone came up a few times. The rearrangement joins TRBV6-5 to TRBJ2-3; D may be TRBD1 (6 bases). In germline, CDR1 is MNHEY, CDR2 SVGAGI. There are 15 residues in the CDR3. With 2 bases removed from V and 5 bases from J, the gap between germline ends came to 14 bases. CDR3 coding DNA: TGTGCCAGCAGTTACGCTGGGGGCTTGGTAGATACGCAGTATTTT. Its translation is CASSYAGGLVDTQYF.

This clone was seen just once. CDR3 sequence reads: CASSLNRQETQYF. The CDR3 DNA follows: TGTGCCAGCAGTTTAAACAGGCAAGAGACCCAGTACTTC. The chain combines TRBV28 with TRBJ2-5, with D perhaps TRBD1 (5 bases). The V and J ends lost 2 bases and 2 bases respectively, with 6 bases between them. The germline V gene encodes CDR1 MDHEN and CDR2 SYDVKM. The CDR3 has 13 residues.

CDR3 nucleotides: TGTGCCAGCAGCGAGGGGACAGGGCACGCCGAGCAGTACTTC. It specifies CASSEGTGHAEQYF. The gene calls are TRBV7-2 and TRBJ2-7, with TRBD1 matching over 9 bases. With 5 bases clipped from V and 6 bases from J, the junction kept 8 bases outside the gene matches. The germline CDR1 and CDR2 sequences are SGHTA and FQGNSA. CDR3 length equals 14 residues.

The chain is built from TRBV7-2 and TRBJ2-1; 8 bases are shared with TRBD2. V lost 2 bases and J lost 3; bases outside the gene matches: 3. Germline assignment: CDR1 SGHTA and CDR2 FQGNSA. The CDR3 covers 15 residues. The CDR3 reads CASSLFSGDYNEQFF. The DNA of the CDR3 is TGTGCCAGCAGCTTATTTAGCGGGGACTACAATGAGCAGTTCTTC.

J is TRBJ2-3 and V is TRBV5-4; D possibly corresponds to TRBD1 (6 bases). Germline CDR1 is SGHNT and CDR2 is YYREEE (reference sequence). V gave up 3 bases and J gave up 4 bases, with 15 bases separating them. This CDR3 is built from 15 residues. The CDR3 is CASSYIGGAPDTQYF. The CDR3 coding sequence is TGTGCCAGCAGCTACATTGGGGGCGCCCCAGATACGCAGTATTTT.

The chain links TRBV6-4 to TRBJ2-2; TRBD2 might be the D (6 bases). The CDR3 loop spans 16 amino acids. The V gene's germline CDR1 is MRHNA and CDR2 SNTAGT. V was pared by 7 bases and J by 3 bases, with 18 bases between. CDR3 sequence: CASTPSASGDTGELFF. In DNA, the CDR3 is TGTGCCAGCACCCCCAGCGCATCGGGGGACACCGGGGAGCTGTTTTTT.